These 32 T cell receptor beta chains were all obtained from the same sample, sequenced in a study of cytomegalovirus exposure and HLA in healthy donors. In the PCR, 60 Vbeta and 13 Jbeta primers were used. Sequenced by immunoSEQ multiplex PCR; TCRdb stores in-frame clones only, minus some. The sample records roughly 89,000 clones, about 66% being singletons. Sequenced: PBMCs. Receptors originate from a woman aged 45-60 years in good health and CMV-seropositive.

This clone has a handful of counts. V usage is TRBV6-6 and J usage is TRBJ2-5, with D perhaps TRBD2 (5 bases). With the DNA end fitting TRBJ2-7 better, the J assignment may be wrong. Per germline, CDR1 MNHNY and CDR2 SVGAGI (reference sequence). The CDR3 has 13 residues. Written as DNA, the CDR3 is TGTGCCAGCACCTCGGGGAACTCCTACGAGCAGTACTTC. This codes for CASTSGNSYEQYF.

The genes are TRBV25-1 and TRBJ2-2, with D unclear. V lost 3 bases, J lost 4 bases, and 9 bases lay in between. The CDR3 loop spans 14 amino acids. Per the germline V gene, CDR1 is MGHDK and CDR2 is SYGVNS. CDR3 protein: CASSEASFTGELFF. In DNA, the CDR3 is TGTGCCAGCAGTGAGGCTAGTTTCACCGGGGAGCTGTTTTTT.

The chain employs TRBV11-2 and TRBJ1-3; 7 bases are shared with TRBD1. Germline V gene sequence: CDR1 SGHAT, CDR2 FQNNGV. The J segment lost 0 bases and the V segment lost 0 bases, leaving 8 bases of the junction unmatched. This CDR3 comprises 18 residues. The CDR3 nucleotides are TGTGCCAGCAGCTTAGACGCGACAGGGATTCTCTCTGGAAACACCATATATTTT. Protein: CASSLDATGILSGNTIYF.

This clone was seen a handful of times. J is TRBJ2-7 and V is TRBV7-2; tentative D call: TRBD1 (6 bases). Trimming shortened V by 4 bases and J by 4 bases, and 11 bases separated the two germline ends. The CDR3 extends over 13 amino acids. In germline, CDR1 is SGHTA, CDR2 FQGNSA. Here the CDR3 reads CASSSGQMYEQYF. The CDR3 bases are TGTGCCAGCAGCTCGGGACAAATGTACGAGCAGTACTTC. The whole variable domain, remainder taken from reference TRBV7-2 and TRBJ2-7, is GAGVSQSPSNKVTEKGKDVELRCDPISGHTALYWYRQSLGQGLEFLIYFQGNSAPDKSGLPSDRFSAERTGGSVSTLTIQRTQQEDSAVYLCASSSGQMYEQYFGPGTRLTVT.

The chain links TRBV15 to TRBJ1-1; 11 bases match TRBD1. Germline CDR1 LNHNV, CDR2 YYDKDF (reference sequence). CDR3 length: 17 residues. Germline trimming cut 6 bases from V and 1 base from J; bases unmatched to any gene: 10. CDR3: CATSAPGQGEENTEAFF. The DNA for the CDR3 is TGTGCCACCAGTGCTCCGGGACAGGGGGAAGAGAACACTGAAGCTTTCTTT.

The chain carries TRBV10-3 and TRBJ2-1; 16 bases are shared with TRBD2. The CDR3 is made up of 16 amino acids. The V gene's germline CDR1 is ENHRY and CDR2 SYGVKD. Losses at the gene ends were 0 bases for V and 14 bases for J; bases not matched to a gene: 7. The CDR3 protein is CAISESGTSGGAEEFF. The CDR3 nucleotides are TGTGCCATCAGTGAGTCCGGGACTAGCGGGGGGGCGGAAGAGTTCTTC.

A few counts support this clone. The V and J genes are TRBV5-1 and TRBJ2-7; 11 bases fit TRBD2. Per germline, CDR1 SGHRS and CDR2 YFSETQ. The CDR3 has 16 amino acids. Trimming removed 3 bases from V and 6 bases from J; junction bases left unmatched: 11. The CDR3 loop is CASSSLPSGGYLEQYF. DNA for the CDR3: TGCGCCAGCAGCTCCCTACCTAGCGGGGGGTATCTCGAGCAGTACTTC.

This chain joins TRBV28 and TRBJ1-4; tentatively, D is TRBD1 (6 bases). V was cut by 6 bases and J by 4 bases, with 12 bases left in between. CDR1 and CDR2 from the germline V gene are MDHEN and SYDVKM. The CDR3 loop spans 14 amino acids. The chain's CDR3 is CASRGQGLNEKLFF. For the CDR3, the DNA is TGTGCCAGCAGGGGGCAGGGGCTTAATGAAAAACTGTTTTTT.

This clone has a handful of counts. The chain is built from TRBV5-1 and TRBJ1-1; TRBD1 matches 8 bases. V shed 5 bases, J shed 0 bases, and the junction held 12 bases outside the gene matches. The CDR3 has 17 amino acids. Per germline, CDR1 SGHRS and CDR2 YFSETQ. The CDR3 DNA reads as TGCGCCAGCAGATCCGGGACAGGCGGGATCATGAACACTGAAGCTTTCTTT. This encodes CASRSGTGGIMNTEAFF.

The chain has TRBV15 and TRBJ1-5; D not certain. Germline CDR1 reads LNHNV; CDR2 reads YYDKDF (reference sequence). Trimming took 0 bases from V and 0 from J, leaving 3 bases between them. CDR3 size: 14 residues. CDR3 bases: TGTGCCACCAGCAGAGACAATAGCAATCAGCCCCAGCATTTT. This encodes CATSRDNSNQPQHF.

This clone was observed a few times. In DNA, the CDR3 is TGTGCCAGCAGCTTCAAGGGGGTCGGCCAGCCCCAGCATTTT. Amino acid sequence: CASSFKGVGQPQHF. The V call is TRBV7-8, the J call TRBJ1-5, with a possible D match to TRBD1 (6 bases). The CDR3 extends over 14 amino acids. The V end was cut by 3 bases, the J end by 7 bases, with 13 bases between. The germline V gene encodes CDR1 SGHVS and CDR2 FQNEAQ.

The rearrangement joins TRBV27 to TRBJ2-2; D might be TRBD2 (6 bases). This CDR3 is built from 15 residues. Germline V lookup: CDR1 MNHEY, CDR2 SMNVEV (reference sequence). V was clipped by 2 bases and J by 1 base, with 8 bases between them. The CDR3, as DNA: TGTGCCAGCAGTTTAGCGGGAAGGAACACCGGGGAGCTGTTTTTT. It encodes CASSLAGRNTGELFF.

This chain uses TRBV5-6 with TRBJ2-3, with 8 bases that match TRBD2. This CDR3 spans 16 amino acids. V trimming: 1 base; J trimming: 2 bases; junction bases outside the gene matches: 6. The germline V gene encodes CDR1 SGHDT and CDR2 YYEEEE. The CDR3 DNA reads TGTGCCAGCAGCTTGTTGGGACTAGATGACACAGATACGCAGTATTTT. This gives the protein CASSLLGLDDTDTQYF. Full variable domain (missing parts from reference TRBV5-6 and TRBJ2-3): DAGVTQSPTHLIKTRGQQVTLRCSPKSGHDTVSWYQQALGQGPQFIFQYYEEEERQRGNFPDRFSGHQFPNYSSELNVNALLLGDSALYLCASSLLGLDDTDTQYFGPGTRLTVL.

This clone occurred a few times. The junction shows a germline mismatch at one end, possibly a read error. The chain carries TRBV10-2 and TRBJ1-5; D gene ambiguous. CDR1 is WSHSY, CDR2 SAAADI, per germline. The CDR3 runs 12 residues. This CDR3 reads CASCDRDQPQHF. The CDR3 DNA reads as TGCGCCAGCTGTGACCGGGATCAGCCCCAGCATTTT.

This chain uses TRBV28 with TRBJ2-7; D gene unclear. This CDR3 comprises 14 residues. Germline CDR1 reads MDHEN; CDR2 reads SYDVKM. With 2 bases removed from V and 6 bases from J, the gap between germline ends came to 14 bases. The CDR3 sequence: CASSLGQPLREQYF. The CDR3 bases are TGTGCCAGCAGTTTAGGGCAGCCCCTCCGCGAGCAGTACTTC.

J is TRBJ2-3 and V is TRBV7-6, with 9 bases fitting TRBD2. This CDR3 spans 18 amino acids. Germline CDR1 is SGHVS and CDR2 is FNYEAQ. The V gene end was trimmed by 3 bases and the J gene end by 0 bases; junction bases not matched to a gene: 10. In DNA, the CDR3 is TGTGCCAGCAGCTTCTACTCGACTAGCGGAAAAAGCACAGATACGCAGTATTTT. Its protein product is CASSFYSTSGKSTDTQYF.

The chain recombines TRBV5-1 with TRBJ1-2, with 7 nucleotides matching TRBD1. Germline V lookup: CDR1 SGHRS, CDR2 YFSETQ. This CDR3 has 16 amino acids. V lost 3 bases and J lost 2; bases outside the gene matches: 10. The CDR3: CASSSTPGQTNYGYTF. The DNA for the CDR3 is TGCGCCAGCAGCTCGACACCGGGACAGACCAACTATGGCTACACCTTC. The variable domain in full, with the rest retrieved from reference TRBV5-1 and TRBJ1-2, is KAGVTQTPRYLIKTRGQQVTLSCSPISGHRSVSWYQQTPGQGLQFLFEYFSETQRNKGNFPGRFSGRQFSNSRSEMNVSTLELGDSALYLCASSSTPGQTNYGYTFGSGTRLTVV.

This clone was counted between two and nine times. The J gene is TRBJ2-1, the V gene TRBV29-1; possibly TRBD2 for D (5 bases). Trimming left V 6 bases short and J 8 bases short, with 14 bases between. The CDR3 contains 12 residues. Germline V CDR1 and CDR2: SQVTM, ANQGSEA. CDR3 loop: CSVHLIGDEQFF. CDR3 DNA sequence: TGCAGCGTGCACCTTATCGGGGATGAGCAGTTCTTC.

J is TRBJ1-4 and V is TRBV28, with D uncertain. V was pared by 2 bases and J by 8 bases, with 15 bases between. This CDR3 is built from 15 residues. Germline CDR1 MDHEN, CDR2 SYDVKM. The CDR3 is CASSLPTGTGEKLFF. The CDR3 bases are TGTGCCAGCAGTTTACCCACCGGCACCGGGGAAAAACTGTTTTTT.

This clone came up a few times. This chain joins TRBV6-5 and TRBJ2-7, with D perhaps matching TRBD1 (6 bases). The germline CDR1 and CDR2 sequences are MNHEY and SVGAGI. This CDR3 contains 12 residues. The V and J ends lost 4 bases and 9 bases respectively, with 13 bases between them. Here the CDR3 DNA reads TGTGCCAGCAGTTCCCCCACACAGGGGCAGTACTTC. Translated: CASSSPTQGQYF.

A remark on this clone: At one boundary the junction diverges from the germline segment, which might be a read error. The genes are TRBV7-2 and TRBJ1-2; D call uncertain. This CDR3 comprises 14 residues. The germline V gene has CDR1 SGHTA and CDR2 FQGNSA. The CDR3, as DNA: TGTGCCAGCAGCTTGTCTGGGAGGAACTATGACTACACCTTC. Protein sequence: CASSLSGRNYDYTF.

The rearrangement joins TRBV7-2 to TRBJ1-6; D remains ambiguous. Per the germline V gene, CDR1 is SGHTA and CDR2 is FQGNSA. CDR3 length equals 14 residues. V lost 5 bases and J 8 bases, leaving 13 bases between the germline ends. The CDR3 here is CASSTAGNYSPLHF. As DNA, the CDR3 is TGTGCCAGCAGCACCGCAGGAAATTATTCACCCCTCCACTTT.

Only one count was recorded for this clone. The J gene is TRBJ1-4, the V gene TRBV23-1, with D possibly being TRBD1 (6 bases). Being an ORF, TRBV23-1 has a function that is uncertain. The CDR3 contains 18 residues. V was shortened by 6 bases and J by 6 bases, with 26 bases between the two germline ends. The CDR3 reads CASRESGRRDNPDEKLFF. The CDR3 DNA follows: TGCGCCAGCAGGGAGAGCGGGAGACGGGACAATCCAGATGAAAAACTGTTTTTT.

This clone was recorded only once. Here the CDR3 reads CASSPGQVDAYTF. The CDR3 nucleotides read TGTGCCAGCAGCCCGGGACAAGTTGATGCCTACACCTTC. V usage is TRBV5-6 and J usage is TRBJ1-2; D is possibly TRBD1 (6 bases). CDR3 size: 13 residues. V was shortened by 4 bases and J by 10 bases, with 17 bases between the two germline ends. Germline V CDR1 and CDR2: SGHDT, YYEEEE.

The chain joins TRBV6-6 to TRBJ2-7, with 10 bases matching TRBD1. V lost 2 bases, J lost 2 bases, and 0 bases stayed unmatched. Per germline, CDR1 MNHNY and CDR2 SVGAGI (reference sequence). There are 14 residues in the CDR3. The CDR3 DNA reads TGTGCCAGCAGTTACGGGACAGGGGCCTACGAGCAGTACTTC. Translation: CASSYGTGAYEQYF.

This clone was detected once. The V gene is TRBV5-1, the J gene TRBJ2-7; 10 bases map to TRBD1. After removal of 4 bases from V and 5 bases from J, the junction contained 15 bases not matched to a gene. The CDR3 extends over 17 amino acids. Germline V gene data show CDR1 as SGHRS and CDR2 as YFSETQ. The CDR3 protein is CASSPFSSGTGDNEQYF. CDR3 DNA: TGCGCCAGCAGCCCCTTCTCTTCCGGGACAGGGGACAACGAGCAGTACTTC.

The CDR3: CSVGGQGPGNTIYF. CDR3 DNA: TGCAGCGTTGGGGGACAGGGACCTGGAAACACCATATATTTT. V is TRBV29-1 and J is TRBJ1-3; TRBD1 matches 9 bases. The CDR3 spans 14 residues. The V segment lost 4 bases and the J segment 2 bases; nucleotides outside the gene matches: 3. Germline CDR1 is SQVTM and CDR2 is ANQGSEA.

The chain links TRBV14 to TRBJ1-4; no firm D call. The V end lost 0 bases, the J end lost 6 bases, and 14 bases lay between the germline ends. CDR3 length: 16 amino acids. Germline lookup yields CDR1 SGHDN and CDR2 FVKESK. CDR3 bases: TGTGCCAGCAGCCAAGATAAAAAGGCGGCGGATGAAAAACTGTTTTTT. This codes for CASSQDKKAADEKLFF.

In its sample, this clone was seen a few times. The chain links TRBV30 to TRBJ1-2, with D hard to call. Trimming removed 4 bases from V and 3 bases from J, with 12 bases in between. The CDR3 sequence is 13 residues long. The germline V gene has CDR1 GTSNPN and CDR2 SVGIG (reference sequence). As DNA, the CDR3 is TGTGCCTGGACCCTGGCACAGTACTATGGCTACACCTTC. Translated: CAWTLAQYYGYTF.

This clone was observed a few times. This chain uses TRBV7-2 with TRBJ2-5; D is possibly TRBD1 (5 bases). V was trimmed by 1 base and J by 4 bases, leaving 13 bases between them. CDR3 size: 15 residues. CDR1 is SGHTA and CDR2 is FQGNSA in the germline V gene. The CDR3 region has the DNA TGTGCCAGCAGCTTAGGACAGACGCAGGGAGAGACCCAGTACTTC. Translated, it gives CASSLGQTQGETQYF.

The chain uses TRBV2 and TRBJ1-4; 9 bases are a match to TRBD1. The germline gives CDR1 SNHLY, CDR2 FYNNEI. The CDR3 extends over 13 amino acids. The junction had 10 bases not matched to a gene; V was cut back by 10 bases and J by 10 bases. The CDR3 here is CANRGQGLGKLFF. CDR3 DNA: TGTGCCAACCGGGGACAGGGCCTAGGAAAACTGTTTTTT.

This clone was detected a few times. The rearrangement joins TRBV9 to TRBJ2-2; 13 positions agree with TRBD2. This CDR3 is built from 20 residues. V lost 3 bases and J lost 7; bases outside the gene matches: 18. Germline values: CDR1 SGDLS, CDR2 YYNGEE. The DNA of the CDR3 is TGTGCCAGCAGCGATACTAGCGGGGGGGCCAGAATTCCGGTATACGGGGAGCTGTTTTTT. This translates into CASSDTSGGARIPVYGELFF. Using reference TRBV9 and TRBJ2-2 for the parts outside the CDR3, the full variable domain is DSGVTQTPKHLITATGQRVTLRCSPRSGDLSVYWYQQSLDQGLQFLIQYYNGEERAKGNILERFSAQQFPDLHSELNLSSLELGDSALYFCASSDTSGGARIPVYGELFFGEGSRLTVL.